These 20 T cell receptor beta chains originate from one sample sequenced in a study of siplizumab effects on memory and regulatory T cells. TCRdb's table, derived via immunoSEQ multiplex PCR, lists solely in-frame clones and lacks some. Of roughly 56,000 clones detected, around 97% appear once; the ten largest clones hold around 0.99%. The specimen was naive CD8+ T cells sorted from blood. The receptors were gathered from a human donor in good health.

The DNA of the CDR3 is TGTGCCAGCAGCGTACAGGGGGCCTACAATGAGCAGTTCTTC. Its translation is CASSVQGAYNEQFF. The chain links TRBV9 to TRBJ2-1; 7 nucleotides match TRBD1. The CDR3 has 14 amino acids. V lost 1 base and J lost 2; bases outside the gene matches: 0. Germline lookup yields CDR1 SGDLS and CDR2 YYNGEE.

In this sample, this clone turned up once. The CDR3 is CASSDKESPYEQYF. The CDR3 DNA reads TGTGCCAGCAGTGATAAGGAGTCCCCGTACGAGCAGTACTTC. The chain joins TRBV6-1 to TRBJ2-7, with D unclear. This CDR3 comprises 14 residues. Germline V CDR1 and CDR2: MNHNS, SASEGT. Trimming cost V 3 bases and J 4 bases, with 13 bases left between them.

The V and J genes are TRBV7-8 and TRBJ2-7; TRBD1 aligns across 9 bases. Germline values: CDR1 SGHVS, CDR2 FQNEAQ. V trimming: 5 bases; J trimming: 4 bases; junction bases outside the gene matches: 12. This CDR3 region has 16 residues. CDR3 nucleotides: TGTGCCAGCAGCCGCCTCACCGGGACAGGGCGGTACGAGCAGTACTTC. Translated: CASSRLTGTGRYEQYF.

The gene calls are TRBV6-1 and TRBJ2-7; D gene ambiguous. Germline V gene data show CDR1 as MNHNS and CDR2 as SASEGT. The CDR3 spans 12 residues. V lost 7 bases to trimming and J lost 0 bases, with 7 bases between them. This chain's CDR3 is CASKDGSYEQYF. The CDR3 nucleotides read TGTGCCAGCAAGGACGGCTCCTACGAGCAGTACTTC.

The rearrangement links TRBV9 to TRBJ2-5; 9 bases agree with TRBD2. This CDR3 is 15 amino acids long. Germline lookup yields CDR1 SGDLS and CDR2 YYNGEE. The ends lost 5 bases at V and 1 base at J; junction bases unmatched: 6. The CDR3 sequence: CASSEGGLAQETQYF. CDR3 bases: TGTGCCAGCAGTGAGGGGGGACTAGCCCAAGAGACCCAGTACTTC.

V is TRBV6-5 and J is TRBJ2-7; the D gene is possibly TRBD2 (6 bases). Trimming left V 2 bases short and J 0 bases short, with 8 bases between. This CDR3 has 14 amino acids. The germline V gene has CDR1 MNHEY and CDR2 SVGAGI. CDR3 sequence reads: CASSYGRDSYEQYF. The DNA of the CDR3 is TGTGCCAGCAGTTACGGGCGGGACTCCTACGAGCAGTACTTC.

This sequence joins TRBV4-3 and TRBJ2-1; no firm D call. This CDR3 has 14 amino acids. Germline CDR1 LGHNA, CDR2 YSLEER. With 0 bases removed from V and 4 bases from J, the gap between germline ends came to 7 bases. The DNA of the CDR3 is TGCGCCAGCAGCCAAGATGATTCATACAATGAGCAGTTCTTC. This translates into CASSQDDSYNEQFF.

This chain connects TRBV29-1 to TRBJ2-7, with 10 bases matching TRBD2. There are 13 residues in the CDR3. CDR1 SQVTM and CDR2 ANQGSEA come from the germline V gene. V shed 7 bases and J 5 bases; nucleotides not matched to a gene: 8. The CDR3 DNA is TGCAGCGCCGAGAGCGGGAGGGCCCACGAGCAGTACTTC. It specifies CSAESGRAHEQYF.

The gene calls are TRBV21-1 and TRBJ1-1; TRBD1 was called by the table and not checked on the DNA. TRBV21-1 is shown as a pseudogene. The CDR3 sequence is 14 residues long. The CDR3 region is CARGGTGEDTEAFF. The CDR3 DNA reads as TGTGCCAGAGGGGGGACAGGGGAGGACACTGAAGCTTTCTTT.

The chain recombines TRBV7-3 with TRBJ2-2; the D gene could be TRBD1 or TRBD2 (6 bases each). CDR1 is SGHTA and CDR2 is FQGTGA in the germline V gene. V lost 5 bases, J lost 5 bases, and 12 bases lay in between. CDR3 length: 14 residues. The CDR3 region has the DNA TGTGCCAGCAGCGAAGGGGGGTATACCGGGGAGCTGTTTTTT. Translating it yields CASSEGGYTGELFF.

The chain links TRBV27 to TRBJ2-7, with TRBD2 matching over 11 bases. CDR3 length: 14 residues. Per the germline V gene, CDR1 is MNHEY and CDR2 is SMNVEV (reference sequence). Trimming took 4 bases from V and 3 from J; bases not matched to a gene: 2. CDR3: CASSSGTSGYEQYF. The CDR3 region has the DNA TGTGCCAGCAGTTCCGGGACTAGCGGCTACGAGCAGTACTTC.

In nucleotides, the CDR3 is TGTGCCAGCAGCTTGGAAGGGGATAGCAATCAGCCCCAGCATTTT. It translates to CASSLEGDSNQPQHF. The chain links TRBV5-6 to TRBJ1-5; a possible D gene is TRBD1 (5 bases). V was trimmed by 0 bases and J by 0 bases, leaving 7 bases between them. CDR1 SGHDT and CDR2 YYEEEE come from the germline V gene. The CDR3 has 15 amino acids.

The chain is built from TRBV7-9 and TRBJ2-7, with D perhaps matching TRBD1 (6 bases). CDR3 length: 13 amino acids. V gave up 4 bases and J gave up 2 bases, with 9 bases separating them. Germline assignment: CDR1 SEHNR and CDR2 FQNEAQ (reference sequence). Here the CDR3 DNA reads TGTGCCAGCAGCTACGAGGGGGCCTACGAGCAGTACTTC. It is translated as CASSYEGAYEQYF.

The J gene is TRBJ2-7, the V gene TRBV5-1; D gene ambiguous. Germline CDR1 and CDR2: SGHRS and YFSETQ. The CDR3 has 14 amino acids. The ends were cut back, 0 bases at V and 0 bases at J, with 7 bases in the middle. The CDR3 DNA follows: TGCGCCAGCAGCTTGGCCAGGAGCTCCTACGAGCAGTACTTC. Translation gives CASSLARSSYEQYF.

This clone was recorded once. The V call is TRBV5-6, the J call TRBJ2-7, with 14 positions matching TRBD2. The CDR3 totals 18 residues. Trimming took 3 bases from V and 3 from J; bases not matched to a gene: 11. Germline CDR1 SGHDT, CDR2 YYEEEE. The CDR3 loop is CASSSRTSGRFSLYEQYF. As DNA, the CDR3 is TGTGCCAGCAGCTCCAGGACTAGCGGGAGGTTCTCCCTCTACGAGCAGTACTTC.

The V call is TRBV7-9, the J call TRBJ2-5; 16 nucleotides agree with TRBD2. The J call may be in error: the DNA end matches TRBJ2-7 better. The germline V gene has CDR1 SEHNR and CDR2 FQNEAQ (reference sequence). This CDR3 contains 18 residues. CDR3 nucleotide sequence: TGTGCCAGCAGCCGGGGACTAGCGGGAGGGCTTACATCCTACGAGCAGTACTTC. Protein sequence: CASSRGLAGGLTSYEQYF.

CDR3 sequence: CASSLGNYGSYNEQFF. The CDR3 bases are TGCGCCAGCAGCTTGGGGAACTACGGCTCCTACAATGAGCAGTTCTTC. The genes are TRBV5-1 and TRBJ2-1; D is undetermined. The CDR3 runs 16 residues. The V and J ends lost 0 bases and 0 bases respectively, with 10 bases between them. Germline loops: CDR1 SGHRS, CDR2 YFSETQ.

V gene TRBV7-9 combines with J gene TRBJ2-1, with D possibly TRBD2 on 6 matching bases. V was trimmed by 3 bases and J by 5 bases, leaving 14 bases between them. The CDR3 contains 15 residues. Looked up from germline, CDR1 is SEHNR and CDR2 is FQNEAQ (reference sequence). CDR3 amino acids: CASSFIYGSHNEQFF. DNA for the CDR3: TGTGCCAGCAGCTTTATATACGGGAGCCACAATGAGCAGTTCTTC.

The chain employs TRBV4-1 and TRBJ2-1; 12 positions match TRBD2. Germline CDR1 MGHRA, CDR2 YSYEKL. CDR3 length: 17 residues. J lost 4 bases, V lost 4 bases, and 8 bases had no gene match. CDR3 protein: CASSPTTLAGGYNEQFF. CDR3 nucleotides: TGCGCCAGCAGCCCAACAACGCTAGCGGGAGGGTACAATGAGCAGTTCTTC.

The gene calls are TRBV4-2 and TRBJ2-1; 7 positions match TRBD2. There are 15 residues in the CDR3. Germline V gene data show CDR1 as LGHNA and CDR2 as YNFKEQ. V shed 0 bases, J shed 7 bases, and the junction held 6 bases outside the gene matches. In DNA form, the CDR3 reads TGTGCCAGCAGCCAAGATACGGGAGGTCAGAATGAGCAGTTCTTC. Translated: CASSQDTGGQNEQFF.